The 5 T cell receptor beta chains below come from one sample, sequenced in a study of Ad26.COV2.S vaccination and SARS-CoV-2 variants. Sample treatment: roughly 20 received Ad26.COV2.S at low or high dose, single or two shots; about 5 received placebo; per-sample allocation not given. Sampling took place 63 days after the first vaccine or placebo injection. Clones were read by immunoSEQ multiplex PCR, and TCRdb kept only the in-frame ones, dropping some. The profile shows approximately 240,000 clones, 70% to 90% of them singletons. Specimen: peripheral blood, collected in a trial of Ad26.COV2.S vaccine versus placebo. The origin of the receptors is a person between 18 and 65 years old who received the Ad26.COV2.S COVID-19 vaccine or a placebo.

The V and J genes are TRBV12-2 and TRBJ1-2; the D call of TRBD1 is as the table states it, not checked on the DNA. TRBV12-2 is noted as a pseudogene. The CDR3 extends over 18 amino acids. CDR3 in DNA: TGTGCAAGTCGCTCCCCAAAAATCCCGGGACAGGGGGCAAGAGGCTACACCTTC. Encoded protein: CASRSPKIPGQGARGYTF.

The gene calls are TRBV5-5 and TRBJ2-1, with D perhaps TRBD1 (5 bases). V lost 2 bases, J lost 5 bases, and 23 bases lay in between. The CDR3 consists of 18 residues. Germline V CDR1 and CDR2: SGHKS, YYEKEE (reference sequence). In DNA form, the CDR3 reads TGTGCCAGCAGCTTAGATACCAGGGATGTTTTCTTTAACAATGAGCAGTTCTTC. Its protein is CASSLDTRDVFFNNEQFF.

The gene calls are TRBV6-2 or TRBV6-3 and TRBJ2-3; no clear D. V lost 2 bases, J lost 14 bases, and 8 bases lay in between. This CDR3 comprises 10 residues. CDR1 MNHEY and CDR2 SVGEGT come from the germline V gene. Here the CDR3 reads CASSYARPYF. The CDR3 nucleotides are TGTGCCAGCAGTTACGCCCGACCGTATTTT.

The chain recombines TRBV2 with TRBJ1-5; D remains ambiguous. This CDR3 region has 13 residues. CDR1 is SNHLY and CDR2 is FYNNEI in the germline V gene. The V end was cut by 7 bases, the J end by 7 bases, with 14 bases between. This chain's CDR3 is CASKAVGKQPQHF. For the CDR3, the DNA is TGTGCCAGCAAGGCGGTGGGTAAGCAGCCCCAGCATTTT.

The chain joins TRBV11-2 to TRBJ1-6; maybe TRBD1 (6 bases). The V and J ends lost 5 bases and 10 bases respectively, with 18 bases between them. This CDR3 comprises 15 residues. Germline-derived CDR1 and CDR2 are SGHAT and FQNNGV. This CDR3 reads CASSQVGGASSPLHF. CDR3 DNA sequence: TGTGCCAGCAGCCAAGTGGGGGGGGCTAGCTCACCCCTCCACTTT.